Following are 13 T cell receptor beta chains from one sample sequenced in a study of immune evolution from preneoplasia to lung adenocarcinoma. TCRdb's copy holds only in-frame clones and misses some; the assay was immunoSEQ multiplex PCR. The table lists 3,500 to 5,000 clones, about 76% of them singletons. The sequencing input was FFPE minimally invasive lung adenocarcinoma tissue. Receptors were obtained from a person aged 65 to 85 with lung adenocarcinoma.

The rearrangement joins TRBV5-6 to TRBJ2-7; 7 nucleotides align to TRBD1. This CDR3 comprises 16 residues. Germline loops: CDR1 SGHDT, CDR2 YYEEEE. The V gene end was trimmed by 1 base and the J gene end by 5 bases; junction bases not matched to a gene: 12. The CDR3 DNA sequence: TGTGCCAGCAGCTTGAAGGAAGGGGGCTTTGCCCACGAGCAGTACTTC. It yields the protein CASSLKEGGFAHEQYF.

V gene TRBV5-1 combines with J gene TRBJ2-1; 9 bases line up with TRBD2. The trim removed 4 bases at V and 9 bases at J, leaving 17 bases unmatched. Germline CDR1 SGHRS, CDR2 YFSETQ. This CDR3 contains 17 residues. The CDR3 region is CASSVRTSEVYVSEQFF. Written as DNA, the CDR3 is TGCGCCAGCAGCGTGCGGACTAGCGAAGTGTATGTAAGTGAGCAGTTCTTC.

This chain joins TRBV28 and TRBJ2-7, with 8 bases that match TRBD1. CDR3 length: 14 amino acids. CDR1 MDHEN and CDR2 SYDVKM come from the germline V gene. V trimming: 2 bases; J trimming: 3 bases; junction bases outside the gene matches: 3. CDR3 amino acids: CASSLGTGGYEQYF. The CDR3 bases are TGTGCCAGCAGTTTAGGAACAGGGGGCTACGAGCAGTACTTC.

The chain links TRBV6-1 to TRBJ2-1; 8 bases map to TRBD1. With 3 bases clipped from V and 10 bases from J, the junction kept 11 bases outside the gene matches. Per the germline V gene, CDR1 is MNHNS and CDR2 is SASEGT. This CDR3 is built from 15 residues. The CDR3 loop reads CASSDRTGMRWEQFF. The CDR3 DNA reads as TGTGCCAGCAGTGACAGGACAGGGATGAGATGGGAGCAGTTCTTC.

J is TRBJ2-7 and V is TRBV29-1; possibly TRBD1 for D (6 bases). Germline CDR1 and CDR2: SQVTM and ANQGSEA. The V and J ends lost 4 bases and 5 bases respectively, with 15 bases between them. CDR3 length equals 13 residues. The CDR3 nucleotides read TGCAGCGTTGGTCAACAGGGTCGGCACGAGCAGTACTTC. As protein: CSVGQQGRHEQYF.

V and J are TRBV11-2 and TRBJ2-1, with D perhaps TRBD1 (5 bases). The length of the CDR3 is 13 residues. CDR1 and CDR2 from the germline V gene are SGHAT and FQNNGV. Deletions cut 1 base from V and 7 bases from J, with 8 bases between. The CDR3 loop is CASSLGGGNEQFF. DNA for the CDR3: TGTGCCAGCAGCTTAGGGGGCGGAAATGAGCAGTTCTTC.

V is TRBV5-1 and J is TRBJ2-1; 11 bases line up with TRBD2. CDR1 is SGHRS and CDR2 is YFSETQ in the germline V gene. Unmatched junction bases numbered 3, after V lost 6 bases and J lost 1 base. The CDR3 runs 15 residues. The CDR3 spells CASMWTSGSYNEQFF. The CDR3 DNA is TGCGCCAGCATGTGGACTAGCGGGTCCTACAATGAGCAGTTCTTC. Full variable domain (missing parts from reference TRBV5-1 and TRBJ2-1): KAGVTQTPRYLIKTRGQQVTLSCSPISGHRSVSWYQQTPGQGLQFLFEYFSETQRNKGNFPGRFSGRQFSNSRSEMNVSTLELGDSALYLCASMWTSGSYNEQFFGPGTRLTVL.

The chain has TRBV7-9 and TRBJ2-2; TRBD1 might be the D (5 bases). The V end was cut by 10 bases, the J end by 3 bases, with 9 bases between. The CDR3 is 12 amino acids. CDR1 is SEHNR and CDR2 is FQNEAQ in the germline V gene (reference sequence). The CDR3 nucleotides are TGTGCCATCAAACAGGACACCGGGGAGCTGTTTTTT. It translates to CAIKQDTGELFF.

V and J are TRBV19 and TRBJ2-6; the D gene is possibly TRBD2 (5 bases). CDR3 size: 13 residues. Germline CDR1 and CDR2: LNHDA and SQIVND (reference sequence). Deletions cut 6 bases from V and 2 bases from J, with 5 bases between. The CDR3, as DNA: TGTGCCAGTAGGAGGGCTGGGGCCAACGTCCTGACTTTC. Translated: CASRRAGANVLTF.

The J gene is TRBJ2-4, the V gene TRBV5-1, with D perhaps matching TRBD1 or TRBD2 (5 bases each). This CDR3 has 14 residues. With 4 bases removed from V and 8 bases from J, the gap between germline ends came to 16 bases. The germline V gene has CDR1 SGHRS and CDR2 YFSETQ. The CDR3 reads CASSEARGVDIQYF. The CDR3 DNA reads TGCGCCAGCAGCGAGGCTCGAGGGGTAGACATTCAGTACTTC.

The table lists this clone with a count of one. The CDR3 sequence is CASSLNGVEQYF. DNA for the CDR3: TGTGCCAGCAGCTTGAACGGGGTAGAGCAGTACTTC. The chain joins TRBV5-4 to TRBJ2-7; weak D call: TRBD2 (5 bases). Trimming removed 1 base from V and 7 bases from J, with 9 bases in between. CDR1 SGHNT and CDR2 YYREEE come from the germline V gene (reference sequence). The CDR3 runs to 12 residues. Full variable domain (outside the CDR3, taken from reference TRBV5-4 and TRBJ2-7): ETGVTQSPTHLIKTRGQQVTLRCSSQSGHNTVSWYQQALGQGPQFIFQYYREEENGRGNFPPRFSGLQFPNYSSELNVNALELDDSALYLCASSLNGVEQYFGPGTRLTVT.

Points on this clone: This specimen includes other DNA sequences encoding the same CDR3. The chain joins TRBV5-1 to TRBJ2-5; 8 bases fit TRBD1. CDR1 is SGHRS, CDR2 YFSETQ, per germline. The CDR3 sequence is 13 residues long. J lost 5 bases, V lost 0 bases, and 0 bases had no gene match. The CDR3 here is CASSLDRGETQYF. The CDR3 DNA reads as TGCGCCAGCAGCTTGGACAGGGGGGAGACCCAGTACTTC.

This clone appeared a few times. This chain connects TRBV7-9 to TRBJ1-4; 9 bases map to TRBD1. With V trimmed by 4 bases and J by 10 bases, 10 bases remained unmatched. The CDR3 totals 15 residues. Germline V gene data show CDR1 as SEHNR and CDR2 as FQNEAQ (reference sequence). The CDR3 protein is CASSSPGQGAAKLFF. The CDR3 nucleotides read TGTGCCAGCAGCTCGCCGGGACAGGGTGCCGCAAAACTGTTTTTT.